The clone carrying this TCR beta chain was found a few times. Its specificity is not known. This sample is part of a study of regulatory T cells in long-lasting Graves disease. The CDR3 consists of 16 residues. Between the trimmed V and J ends, which lost 5 bases and 0 bases, there was a span of 16 bases. In germline, CDR1 is MDHEN, CDR2 SYDVKM. Libraries of TCR beta came from iRepertoire HTBI primers plus Arm-PCR of CDR3 regions. TCRdb reprocessed the multiplex PCR reads with MiXCR, giving one entry per CDR3 protein. The sample shows some 440,000 distinct CDR3 sequences, roughly 20% of them seen only once. Study observations and caveats: Newly diagnosed Graves' patients exceeded persistent ones in TCR diversity. No thyroid tissue was studied; the work used peripheral blood only.

The time point here: persistent/refractory GD, antithyroid drugs over 5 years with positive TRAb. Isolated PBMC RNA provided the starting material for the TCR library. The source material was peripheral blood mononuclear cells (PBMCs), sampled when the disease was refractory, from a patient treated with antithyroid drugs. The receptor's source is a female donor with Graves disease. The gene calls are TRBV28 and TRBJ1-2, with a weak D call TRBD1 (6 bases). The CDR3 loop is CASSTLGGGSNYGYTF. For the CDR3, the DNA is TGTGCCAGCAGTACGCTAGGGGGGGGGTCTAACTATGGCTACACCTTC.